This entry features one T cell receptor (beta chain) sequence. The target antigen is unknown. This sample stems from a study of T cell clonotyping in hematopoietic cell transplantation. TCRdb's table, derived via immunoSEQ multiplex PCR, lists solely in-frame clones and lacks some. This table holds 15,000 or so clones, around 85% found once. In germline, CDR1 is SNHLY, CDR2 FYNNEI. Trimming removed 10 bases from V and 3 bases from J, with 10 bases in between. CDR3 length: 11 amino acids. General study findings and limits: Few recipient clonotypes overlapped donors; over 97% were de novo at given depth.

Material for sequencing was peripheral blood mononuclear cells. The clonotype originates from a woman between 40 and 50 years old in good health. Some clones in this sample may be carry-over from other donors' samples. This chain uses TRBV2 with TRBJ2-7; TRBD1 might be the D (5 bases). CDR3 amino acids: CANRTGYEQYF. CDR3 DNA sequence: TGTGCCAACAGGACGGGCTACGAGCAGTACTTC.